These 22 T cell receptor beta chains were all obtained from the same sample, sequenced in a study of Tregs in tolerant kidney transplant recipients. Related graft donors supplied nonmyeloablative bone marrow transplants, and mixed chimerism was transient. The data were produced by immunoSEQ multiplex PCR, yet TCRdb's version contains in-frame clones alone and is incomplete. The table has tens of thousands of clones, over 80% seen once; the top ten hold roughly 15%. The sample here was CD8+ T cells from blood (PBMCs), taken 24 months after the transplant. These receptors originate from a human patient who received a combined kidney and bone marrow transplant. Some T cells may be transferred from the graft donor.

This chain connects TRBV7-6 to TRBJ2-7; D possibly corresponds to TRBD2 (6 bases). Germline-derived CDR1 and CDR2 are SGHVS and FNYEAQ. The CDR3 consists of 12 residues. The ends were cut back, 5 bases at V and 4 bases at J, with 9 bases in the middle. DNA of the CDR3: TGTGCCAGCAGCCCACGGGGGTACGAGCAGTACTTC. It specifies CASSPRGYEQYF.

CDR3 amino acids: CASGTSLAPDAYNEQFF. The CDR3 DNA is TGTGCTAGTGGGACTTCACTAGCCCCCGACGCCTACAATGAGCAGTTCTTC. The gene calls are TRBV12-5 and TRBJ2-1; TRBD2 might be the D (6 bases). The CDR3 totals 17 residues. Germline-derived CDR1 and CDR2 are LGHNT and FRNRAP. Between the trimmed V and J ends, which lost 6 bases and 2 bases, there was a span of 20 bases. Filled out from reference TRBV12-5 and TRBJ2-1, the complete variable domain reads DARVTQTPRHKVTEMGQEVTMRCQPILGHNTVFWYRQTMMQGLELLAYFRNRAPLDDSGMPKDRFSAEMPDATLATLKIQPSEPRDSAVYFCASGTSLAPDAYNEQFFGPGTRLTVL.

This clone was detected once. The J gene is TRBJ2-3, the V gene TRBV6-4; 7 nucleotides align to TRBD2. The germline CDR1 and CDR2 sequences are MRHNA and SNTAGT. V shed 5 bases, J shed 2 bases, and the junction held 4 bases outside the gene matches. The CDR3 contains 14 residues. CDR3 protein: CASSKAGFTDTQYF. The CDR3 DNA sequence: TGTGCCAGCAGTAAAGCGGGGTTCACAGATACGCAGTATTTT.

The V and J genes are TRBV4-1 and TRBJ2-5; 8 positions match TRBD1. The junction had 15 bases not matched to a gene; V was cut back by 4 bases and J by 2 bases. Germline-derived CDR1 and CDR2 are MGHRA and YSYEKL. CDR3 length equals 18 residues. Here the CDR3 reads CASSPYSTGVWGQETQYF. The CDR3 DNA reads as TGCGCCAGCAGCCCTTACTCGACAGGGGTATGGGGGCAAGAGACCCAGTACTTC.

The chain is built from TRBV13 and TRBJ2-3, with TRBD2 matching 7 bases. The V and J ends lost 1 base and 1 base, in that order; junction bases with no gene match: 2. CDR1 and CDR2 from the germline V gene are PRHDT and FYEKMQ (reference sequence). This CDR3 spans 15 amino acids. This CDR3 reads CASSLVAGGTDTQYF. CDR3 in DNA: TGTGCCAGCAGCTTAGTTGCGGGGGGCACAGATACGCAGTATTTT. Filled out from reference TRBV13 and TRBJ2-3, the complete variable domain reads AAGVIQSPRHLIKEKRETATLKCYPIPRHDTVYWYQQGPGQDPQFLISFYEKMQSDKGSIPDRFSAQQFSDYHSELNMSSLELGDSALYFCASSLVAGGTDTQYFGPGTRLTVL.

The gene calls are TRBV5-1 and TRBJ1-6; D is possibly TRBD1 (6 bases). CDR1 and CDR2 (germline): SGHRS, YFSETQ. There are 15 residues in the CDR3. V was pared by 0 bases and J by 13 bases, with 17 bases between. In nucleotides, the CDR3 is TGCGCCAGCAGCTTGGGGGCAGGGGCGGCTTCGCCCCTCCACTTT. This gives the protein CASSLGAGAASPLHF.

The chain joins TRBV30 to TRBJ1-1, with D unresolved. The CDR3 sequence is 19 residues long. The V end was cut by 0 bases, the J end by 4 bases, with 27 bases between. Germline CDR1 GTSNPN, CDR2 SVGIG (reference sequence). The CDR3, as DNA: TGTGCCTGGAGTGTCGTTATTTCGGGAGGGCCACTTCGTGGCACTGAAGCTTTCTTT. Its translation: CAWSVVISGGPLRGTEAFF.

The rearrangement joins TRBV4-3 to TRBJ2-7; TRBD1 agrees at 7 bases. Germline V lookup: CDR1 LGHNA, CDR2 YSLEER. Unmatched junction bases numbered 0, after V lost 1 base and J lost 6 bases. The CDR3 runs to 12 residues. Here the CDR3 reads CASSQAGGEQYF. DNA for the CDR3: TGCGCCAGCAGCCAAGCAGGGGGCGAGCAGTACTTC.

The chain recombines TRBV9 with TRBJ2-7; 8 positions agree with TRBD1. V was pared by 3 bases and J by 7 bases, with 9 bases of the junction left unmatched. Germline V gene sequence: CDR1 SGDLS, CDR2 YYNGEE. This CDR3 has 14 residues. The chain's CDR3 is CASSAGQGYGEQYF. For the CDR3, the DNA is TGTGCCAGCAGCGCTGGACAGGGTTACGGGGAGCAGTACTTC.

The gene calls are TRBV4-1 and TRBJ2-5; D remains ambiguous. Germline loops: CDR1 MGHRA, CDR2 YSYEKL. The V gene lost 1 base and the J gene lost 5 bases, with 8 bases spanning the gap. There are 13 residues in the CDR3. In nucleotides, the CDR3 is TGCGCCAGCAGCCAAGTGTCGCAGGAGACCCAGTACTTC. It specifies CASSQVSQETQYF.

This clone was detected only a few times. The chain combines TRBV2 with TRBJ1-2, with TRBD1 as a possible D gene (6 bases). V was trimmed by 8 bases and J by 8 bases, leaving 12 bases between them. The length of the CDR3 is 11 residues. The germline gives CDR1 SNHLY, CDR2 FYNNEI. The CDR3 loop reads CASLQGRGYTF. CDR3 in DNA: TGTGCCAGCCTACAGGGCCGGGGCTACACCTTC.

The chain joins TRBV6-1 to TRBJ2-2; TRBD2 agrees at 11 bases. Per the germline V gene, CDR1 is MNHNS and CDR2 is SASEGT. Germline trimming cut 2 bases from V and 4 bases from J; bases unmatched to any gene: 6. This CDR3 comprises 17 residues. The CDR3: CASSELAGGPLTGELFF. The CDR3 DNA follows: TGTGCCAGCAGTGAACTAGCGGGGGGTCCTCTCACCGGGGAGCTGTTTTTT.

J is TRBJ1-2 and V is TRBV4-3; D ambiguous. Germline V gene data show CDR1 as LGHNA and CDR2 as YSLEER. The V end was cut by 1 base, the J end by 7 bases, with 19 bases between. There are 16 residues in the CDR3. The CDR3 region has the DNA TGCGCCAGCAGCCAAGGAGCTTTTGATCAGGTTTCTGGCTACACCTTC. This translates into CASSQGAFDQVSGYTF.

The gene calls are TRBV15 and TRBJ1-2; the D gene is possibly TRBD1 (5 bases). CDR3 length: 16 residues. CDR1 LNHNV and CDR2 YYDKDF come from the germline V gene (reference sequence). V lost 5 bases, J lost 6 bases, and 22 bases lay in between. As DNA, the CDR3 is TGTGCCACCAGCCCACTCGCGGGGGGGGGACCCCATGGCTACACCTTC. Translating gives CATSPLAGGGPHGYTF.

This chain uses TRBV2 with TRBJ1-3; possible D gene TRBD1, 6 bases. The CDR3 runs to 19 residues. Germline V CDR1 and CDR2: SNHLY, FYNNEI. V shed 0 bases and J shed 7 bases, with 25 bases lying between them. CDR3 in amino acids: CASSEATLQTGRRRNTIYF. The DNA for the CDR3 is TGTGCCAGCAGTGAAGCGACCCTCCAAACAGGGCGTCGCAGGAACACCATATATTTT.

CDR3 amino acids: CASSLSWRGRLAEAFF. The CDR3 DNA reads TGTGCCAGCAGCTTATCCTGGAGGGGGCGGTTGGCTGAAGCTTTCTTT. The J gene is TRBJ1-1, the V gene TRBV11-3; 7 bases match TRBD1. The CDR3 contains 16 residues. CDR1 SGHNT and CDR2 YENEEA come from the germline V gene. The junction had 12 bases not matched to a gene; V was cut back by 2 bases and J by 6 bases.

The rearrangement joins TRBV4-1 to TRBJ2-1, with 10 bases identical to TRBD2. This CDR3 is 15 amino acids long. V gave up 5 bases and J gave up 12 bases; unmatched junction bases: 13. Germline CDR1 MGHRA, CDR2 YSYEKL. CDR3 residues: CASSARSSGSIGQFF. CDR3 DNA: TGCGCCAGCAGCGCCCGATCTAGCGGGAGTATAGGGCAGTTCTTC.

In DNA form, the CDR3 reads TGCGCCAGCAGCCCGAGGGCGTTCCCAGATACGCAGTATTTT. As protein: CASSPRAFPDTQYF. This chain joins TRBV4-1 and TRBJ2-3; D is possibly TRBD2 (5 bases). With 4 bases removed from V and 4 bases from J, the gap between germline ends came to 12 bases. The CDR3 spans 14 residues. The germline gives CDR1 MGHRA, CDR2 YSYEKL.

The chain recombines TRBV5-6 with TRBJ2-1; 10 nucleotides agree with TRBD1. Germline V CDR1 and CDR2: SGHDT, YYEEEE. V trimming: 3 bases; J trimming: 7 bases; junction bases outside the gene matches: 7. The length of the CDR3 is 15 residues. The CDR3 here is CASSSGQGVGNEQFF. The CDR3 coding sequence is TGTGCCAGCAGCTCCGGACAGGGGGTTGGGAATGAGCAGTTCTTC.

The chain joins TRBV29-1 to TRBJ1-2; possible D gene TRBD1, 6 bases. The CDR3 totals 16 residues. Between the trimmed V and J ends, which lost 3 bases and 2 bases, there was a span of 19 bases. Germline loops: CDR1 SQVTM, CDR2 ANQGSEA. The CDR3 here is CSVDHWGREGNYGYTF. The CDR3 DNA reads as TGCAGCGTTGACCATTGGGGGCGCGAAGGCAACTATGGCTACACCTTC. The variable domain in full, completed from reference TRBV29-1 and TRBJ1-2, reads SAVISQKPSRDICQRGTSLTIQCQVDSQVTMMFWYRQQPGQSLTLIATANQGSEATYESGFVIDKFPISRPNLTFSTLTVSNMSPEDSSIYLCSVDHWGREGNYGYTFGSGTRLTVV.

The chain joins TRBV7-6 to TRBJ2-7; the D gene is possibly TRBD2 (5 bases). Germline CDR1 SGHVS, CDR2 FNYEAQ. This CDR3 has 14 amino acids. Between the trimmed V and J ends, which lost 8 bases and 0 bases, there was a span of 14 bases. CDR3 DNA: TGTGCCAGCTCGACTATAGAGGCCTCCTACGAGCAGTACTTC. Residues: CASSTIEASYEQYF.

The rearrangement joins TRBV5-6 to TRBJ2-1, with TRBD1 identical over 7 bases. The CDR3 runs to 15 residues. Germline CDR1 and CDR2: SGHDT and YYEEEE. J gave up 2 bases and V 5 bases, and 7 bases lay outside the gene matches. CDR3 coding DNA: TGTGCCAGCAGAGACAGGGTGGTGGCCTACAATGAGCAGTTCTTC. It specifies CASRDRVVAYNEQFF.